This is a list of T cell receptor beta chains from one sample in a study of vaccination and CD4 T cells after COVID-19. One entry per CDR3 protein results from TCRdb running MiXCR on the PCR reads. Of about 15,000 distinct CDR3 sequences in the sample, less than 30% were seen once. Their antigens remain unidentified. Sequences were obtained from cultured CD4+ T cells from blood. The receptor source for this set is a human donor with COVID-19. The CDR3 runs from the conserved cysteine through the conserved F or W. D genes are given only for firm matches. A row's size may be missing; if present it is once, few, many or a size class.

size | J | V | D | CDR3 | DNA
NA | TRBJ2-7 | TRBV2 | NA | CASSSQGTNYEQYF | TGTGCCAGCAGCTCCCAGGGGACCAACTACGAGCAGTACTTC
few | TRBJ2-3 | TRBV7-9 | TRBD2 | CASSLGLAGEADTQYF | TGTGCCAGCAGCTTAGGTCTAGCGGGGGAGGCAGATACGCAGTATTTT
few | TRBJ1-2 | TRBV29-1 | TRBD1 | CSVRGGRGLSNYGYTF | TGCAGCGTCAGGGGGGGGCGAGGTTTGTCTAACTATGGCTACACCTTC
few | TRBJ2-2 | TRBV5-5 | NA | CASSFSGRNTGELFF | TGTGCCAGCAGCTTTTCGGGGAGGAACACCGGGGAGCTGTTTTTT
medium-sized | TRBJ1-5 | TRBV2 | NA | CASSEAAGGGGGPQHF | TGTGCCAGCAGTGAAGCGGCTGGGGGCGGGGGGGGGCCCCAGCATTTT
NA | TRBJ1-1 | TRBV12-3/TRBV12-4 | NA | CASRWTFLNTEAFF | TGTGCCAGCAGGTGGACATTCCTTAACACTGAAGCTTTCTTT
NA | TRBJ2-1 | TRBV24-1 | TRBD1 | CATSDNGQGNEQFF | TGTGCCACCAGTGATAACGGACAGGGCAATGAGCAGTTCTTC
NA | TRBJ1-1 | TRBV25-1 | NA | CASSDLQGRANTEAFF | TGTGCCAGCAGTGACCTACAGGGTCGGGCGAACACTGAAGCTTTCTTT
once | TRBJ1-2 | TRBV5-6 | TRBD1 | CASSLTGENYGYTF | TGTGCCAGCAGCTTGACAGGGGAGAACTATGGCTACACCTTC
few | TRBJ1-5 | TRBV6-1 | TRBD1 | CASSRGQGDQPQHF | TGTGCCAGTAGCCGGGGACAGGGGGATCAGCCCCAGCATTTT
few | TRBJ2-5 | TRBV6-1 | NA | CASREPGQETQYF | TGTGCCAGCAGGGAACCAGGGCAAGAGACCCAGTACTTC
medium-sized | TRBJ1-2 | TRBV15 | NA | CATSRAGGSYGYTF | TGTGCCACCAGCAGAGCAGGAGGGAGCTATGGCTACACCTTC
few | TRBJ1-4 | TRBV6-1 | NA | CASSERGLSKLFF | TGTGCCAGCAGTGAGCGGGGGCTGTCAAAACTGTTTTTT
few | TRBJ1-5 | TRBV2 | NA | CASSDFGTGKQPQHF | TGTGCCAGCAGTGATTTCGGAACAGGTAAACAGCCCCAGCATTTT
NA | TRBJ2-2 | TRBV2 | NA | CASNRVYTGELFF | TGTGCCAGTAACAGGGTGTACACCGGGGAGCTGTTTTTT
once | TRBJ1-4 | TRBV7-2 | NA | CASSPMRTNEKLFF | TGTGCCAGCAGCCCGATGAGGACTAATGAAAAACTGTTTTTT
NA | TRBJ2-6 | TRBV6-1 | TRBD1 | CASRAGTGDSGANVLTF | TGTGCCAGCAGAGCCGGGACAGGGGACTCTGGGGCCAACGTCCTGACTTTC
few | TRBJ1-2 | TRBV12-3/TRBV12-4 | NA | CASSAYRNGYTF | TGTGCCAGCAGTGCCTACAGGAATGGCTACACCTTC
NA | TRBJ2-5 | TRBV20-1 | NA | CSARVGTQETQYF | TGCAGTGCTAGAGTAGGGACCCAAGAGACCCAGTACTTC
few | TRBJ2-2 | TRBV7-8 | TRBD2 | CASSSRGSGAGELFF | TGTGCCAGCAGCTCCCGTGGTAGCGGGGCCGGGGAGCTGTTTTTT
few | TRBJ2-4 | TRBV28 | TRBD2 | CASSLLRGTKNIQYF | TGTGCCAGCAGTTTATTGCGGGGGACCAAAAACATTCAGTACTTC
NA | TRBJ2-2 | TRBV4-3 | NA | CASSQDRAYTGELFF | TGCGCCAGCAGCCAAGATCGGGCGTACACCGGGGAGCTGTTTTTT
few | TRBJ2-2 | TRBV2 | NA | CASRETYANTGELFF | TGTGCCAGCAGGGAGACTTACGCGAACACCGGGGAGCTGTTTTTT
few | TRBJ2-2 | TRBV10-2 | TRBD1 | CATRQGSGELFF | TGCGCCACCCGACAGGGCTCCGGGGAGCTGTTTTTT
NA | TRBJ2-4 | TRBV5-4 | NA | CASSVSGGVQYF | TGTGCCAGCAGCGTATCAGGGGGGGTTCAGTACTTC
few | TRBJ2-7 | TRBV27 | TRBD2 | CASSLAARRTSGRTTPEQYF | TGTGCCAGCAGTTTAGCGGCGAGGCGGACTAGCGGGCGCACCACCCCCGAGCAGTACTTC
few | TRBJ2-3 | TRBV20-1 | NA | CSARDFGESTDTQYF | TGCAGTGCTAGAGATTTTGGCGAGAGCACAGATACGCAGTATTTT
NA | TRBJ2-7 | TRBV18 | TRBD1 | CASSQGQGAYEQYF | TGTGCCAGCTCACAGGGACAGGGGGCCTACGAGCAGTACTTC
NA | TRBJ2-5 | TRBV25-1 | TRBD2 | CASSESVLAGGETQYF | TGTGCCAGCAGTGAAAGTGTACTAGCGGGTGGGGAGACCCAGTACTTC
few | TRBJ2-6 | TRBV20-1 | NA | CSAPDANSGANVLTF | TGCAGTGCTCCCGACGCGAACTCTGGGGCCAACGTCCTGACTTTC
few | TRBJ1-2 | TRBV11-3 | NA | CASSLENGYTF | TGTGCCAGCAGCTTAGAGAATGGCTACACCTTC
few | TRBJ1-1 | TRBV25-1 | NA | CASSETLGGGTEAFF | TGTGCCAGCAGTGAGACCTTAGGGGGAGGCACTGAAGCTTTCTTT
few | TRBJ1-1 | TRBV29-1 | TRBD1 | CSVGQGYTEAFF | TGCAGCGTTGGACAGGGGTACACTGAAGCTTTCTTT
few | TRBJ2-4 | TRBV20-1 | TRBD1 | CSASLPRTGPNIQYF | TGCAGTGCTTCCCTACCCAGGACAGGACCAAACATTCAGTACTTC
NA | TRBJ2-7 | TRBV30 | NA | CACQTLTSMGAMYF | TGTGCCTGCCAAACCCTGACTAGTATGGGGGCAATGTACTTC
few | TRBJ2-5 | TRBV20-1 | TRBD1 | CSARAPGQGGETQYF | TGCAGTGCTAGAGCCCCGGGACAGGGCGGGGAGACCCAGTACTTC
NA | TRBJ1-4 | TRBV2 | NA | CASSERYGSEKLFF | TGTGCCAGCAGTGAAAGGTACGGTTCCGAAAAACTGTTTTTT
NA | TRBJ2-1 | TRBV6-1 | NA | CASSRDYYNEQFF | TGTGCCAGCAGCCGAGACTATTACAATGAGCAGTTCTTC
NA | TRBJ2-2 | TRBV6-1 | NA | CASSEVAGRSGELFF | TGTGCCAGCAGTGAGGTAGCAGGGAGGTCCGGGGAGCTGTTTTTT
NA | TRBJ2-3 | TRBV7-3 | NA | CASSHGGPGTQYF | TGTGCCAGCAGCCATGGGGGGCCGGGGACGCAGTATTTT